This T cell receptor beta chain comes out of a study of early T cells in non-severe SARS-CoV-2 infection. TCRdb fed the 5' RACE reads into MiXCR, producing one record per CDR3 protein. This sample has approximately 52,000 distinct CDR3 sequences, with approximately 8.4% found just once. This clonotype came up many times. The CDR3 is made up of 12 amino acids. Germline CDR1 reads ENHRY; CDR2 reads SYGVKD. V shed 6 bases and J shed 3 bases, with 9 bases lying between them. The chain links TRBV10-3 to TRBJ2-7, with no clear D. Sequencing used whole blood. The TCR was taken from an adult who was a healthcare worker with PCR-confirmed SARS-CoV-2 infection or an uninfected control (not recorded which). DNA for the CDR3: TGTGCCATCAGCCGGACCGACTACGAGCAGTACTTC. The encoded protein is CAISRTDYEQYF.